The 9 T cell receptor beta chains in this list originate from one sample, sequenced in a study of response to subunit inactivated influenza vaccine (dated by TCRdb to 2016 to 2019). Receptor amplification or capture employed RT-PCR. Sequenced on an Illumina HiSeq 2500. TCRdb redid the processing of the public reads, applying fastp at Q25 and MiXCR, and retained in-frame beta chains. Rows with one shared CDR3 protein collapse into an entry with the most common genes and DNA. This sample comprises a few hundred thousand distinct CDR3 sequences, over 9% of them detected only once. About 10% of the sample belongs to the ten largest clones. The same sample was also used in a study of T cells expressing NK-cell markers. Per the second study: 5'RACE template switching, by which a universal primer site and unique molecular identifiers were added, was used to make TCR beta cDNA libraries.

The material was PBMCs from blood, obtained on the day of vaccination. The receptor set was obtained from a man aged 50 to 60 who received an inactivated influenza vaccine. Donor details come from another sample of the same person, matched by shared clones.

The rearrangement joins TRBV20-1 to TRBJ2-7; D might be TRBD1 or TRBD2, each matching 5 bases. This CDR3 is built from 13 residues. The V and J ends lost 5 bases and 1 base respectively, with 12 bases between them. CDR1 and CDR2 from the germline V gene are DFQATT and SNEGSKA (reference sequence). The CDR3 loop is CSAWTGRSYEQYF. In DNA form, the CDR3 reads TGCAGTGCTTGGACGGGGCGTTCCTACGAGCAGTACTTC.

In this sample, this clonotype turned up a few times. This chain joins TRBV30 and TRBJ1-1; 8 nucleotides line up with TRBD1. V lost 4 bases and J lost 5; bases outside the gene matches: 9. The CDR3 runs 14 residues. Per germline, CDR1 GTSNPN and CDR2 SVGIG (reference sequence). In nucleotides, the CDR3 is TGTGCCTGGACCCTACAGGGGGTGATTACTGAAGCTTTCTTT. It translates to CAWTLQGVITEAFF.

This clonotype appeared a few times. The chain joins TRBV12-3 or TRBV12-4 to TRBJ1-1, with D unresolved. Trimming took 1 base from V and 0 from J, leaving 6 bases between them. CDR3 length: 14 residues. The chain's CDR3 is CASSLVWLNTEAFF. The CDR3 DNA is TGTGCCAGCAGTTTAGTTTGGCTGAACACTGAAGCTTTCTTT.

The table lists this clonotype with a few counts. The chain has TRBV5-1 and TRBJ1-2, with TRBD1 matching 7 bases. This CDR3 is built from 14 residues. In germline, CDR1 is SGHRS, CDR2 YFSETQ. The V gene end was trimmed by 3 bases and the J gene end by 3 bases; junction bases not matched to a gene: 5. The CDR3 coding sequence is TGCGCCAGCAGCTCGCCGGGACAGCACTATGGCTACACCTTC. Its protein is CASSSPGQHYGYTF.

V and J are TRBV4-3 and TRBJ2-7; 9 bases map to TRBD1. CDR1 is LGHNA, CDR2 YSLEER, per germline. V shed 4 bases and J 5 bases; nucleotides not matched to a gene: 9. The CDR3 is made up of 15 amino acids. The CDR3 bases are TGCGCCAGCAGCCCCTTGGGGACAGGGTTCAACGAGCAGTACTTC. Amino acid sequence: CASSPLGTGFNEQYF.

The CDR3 bases are TGTGCCAGCAGGCCCCACGGGACAGCTGGAAACACCATATATTTT. It specifies CASRPHGTAGNTIYF. This chain joins TRBV6-1 and TRBJ1-3, with 7 nucleotides matching TRBD1. Trimming at V came to 6 bases and at J to 2 bases, leaving 7 bases not matched to a gene. From germline, CDR1 is MNHNS and CDR2 SASEGT. This CDR3 has 15 amino acids.

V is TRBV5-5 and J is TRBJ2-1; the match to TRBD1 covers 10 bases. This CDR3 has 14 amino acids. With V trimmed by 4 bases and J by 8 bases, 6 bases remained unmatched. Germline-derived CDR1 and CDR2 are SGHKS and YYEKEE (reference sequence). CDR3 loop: CASSGRDRGHEQFF. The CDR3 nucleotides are TGTGCCAGCAGCGGGAGGGACAGGGGTCATGAGCAGTTCTTC.

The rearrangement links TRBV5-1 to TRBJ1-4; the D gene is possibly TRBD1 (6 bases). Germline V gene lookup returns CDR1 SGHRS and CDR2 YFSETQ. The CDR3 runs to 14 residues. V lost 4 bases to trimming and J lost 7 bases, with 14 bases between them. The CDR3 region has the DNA TGCGCCAGCAGCCCGGGGGCGCGAATTGAAAAACTGTTTTTT. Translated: CASSPGARIEKLFF. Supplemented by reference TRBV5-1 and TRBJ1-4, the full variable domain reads KAGVTQTPRYLIKTRGQQVTLSCSPISGHRSVSWYQQTPGQGLQFLFEYFSETQRNKGNFPGRFSGRQFSNSRSEMNVSTLELGDSALYLCASSPGARIEKLFFGSGTQLSVL.

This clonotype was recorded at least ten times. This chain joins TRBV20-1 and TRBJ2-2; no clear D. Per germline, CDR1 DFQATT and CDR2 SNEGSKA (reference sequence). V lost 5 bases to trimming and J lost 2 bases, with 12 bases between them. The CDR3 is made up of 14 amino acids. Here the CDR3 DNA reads TGCAGTGCTCTCCGAGCAGGAAACACCGGGGAGCTGTTTTTT. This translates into CSALRAGNTGELFF.